Each of the 19 T cell receptor beta chains below was sequenced from the same sample in a study of blood T cell repertoires in COVID-19. Generated by immunoSEQ multiplex PCR, the TCRdb table keeps only in-frame clones and is missing some. Of more than 85,000 clones in the sample, nearly 90% were seen once. The source material was peripheral blood. The origin of the receptors is a human donor in a cohort sampled during active COVID-19.

The genes are TRBV20-1 and TRBJ1-2; TRBD1 might be the D (6 bases). This CDR3 has 13 amino acids. From germline, CDR1 is DFQATT and CDR2 SNEGSKA (reference sequence). The germline V and J ends were trimmed by 3 bases and 6 bases, with 14 bases remaining between them. The DNA of the CDR3 is TGCAGTGCTAGTTCAGGGGAAGTCCATGGCTACACCTTC. As protein: CSASSGEVHGYTF.

The chain employs TRBV9 and TRBJ1-4; 8 bases fit TRBD1. Trimming cost V 0 bases and J 6 bases; bases outside gene matches: 4. Germline V gene lookup returns CDR1 SGDLS and CDR2 YYNGEE. The CDR3 is 15 residues long. DNA for the CDR3: TGTGCCAGCAGCGTAGCTACGGACAGGGATGAAAAACTGTTTTTT. Amino acid sequence: CASSVATDRDEKLFF. The full variable domain, in which reference TRBV9 and TRBJ1-4 provide the parts outside the CDR3, is DSGVTQTPKHLITATGQRVTLRCSPRSGDLSVYWYQQSLDQGLQFLIQYYNGEERAKGNILERFSAQQFPDLHSELNLSSLELGDSALYFCASSVATDRDEKLFFGSGTQLSVL.

The rearrangement links TRBV7-9 to TRBJ1-4, with a possible D match to TRBD1 (5 bases). Deletions cut 4 bases from V and 4 bases from J, with 10 bases between. The CDR3 loop spans 14 amino acids. Germline assignment: CDR1 SEHNR and CDR2 FQNEAQ (reference sequence). The CDR3 is CASSSDSSNEKLFF. The CDR3 DNA sequence: TGTGCCAGCAGCTCCGACAGCAGTAATGAAAAACTGTTTTTT.

Concerning this clone: A read error may produce the germline difference seen at one junction end. J is TRBJ2-1 and V is TRBV11-2; 10 bases are a match to TRBD1. The CDR3 is made up of 23 amino acids. Germline V gene lookup returns CDR1 SGHAT and CDR2 FQNNGV. The CDR3 nucleotides read TGTGCCAGCAGTTTAGGAAGGACCCTGTACCCTATGGACAGGGGGGTATACTACAATGAGCAGTTCTTC. Protein: CASSLGRTLYPMDRGVYYNEQFF.

The chain is built from TRBV13 and TRBJ1-1; maybe TRBD1 (6 bases). Germline CDR1 reads PRHDT; CDR2 reads FYEKMQ (reference sequence). V was clipped by 9 bases and J by 4 bases, with 18 bases between them. The CDR3 is 14 amino acids. The CDR3 DNA reads as TGTGCCAGTTCGCTTGGGGGCGCGGGCACTGAAGCTTTCTTT. It codes for CASSLGGAGTEAFF.

The CDR3 nucleotides are TGTGCCAGCAGCTTGGCTGTCTACGAGCAGTACTTC. Translation gives CASSLAVYEQYF. The V and J genes are TRBV5-6 and TRBJ2-7; D remains ambiguous. The CDR3 has 12 residues. Germline lookup yields CDR1 SGHDT and CDR2 YYEEEE. Trimming removed 0 bases from V and 3 bases from J, with 4 bases in between.

The chain has TRBV4-3 and TRBJ1-3, with 9 positions matching TRBD1. Looked up from germline, CDR1 is LGHNA and CDR2 is YSLEER. J lost 4 bases, V lost 0 bases, and 4 bases had no gene match. This CDR3 is 16 amino acids long. The CDR3: CASSQERQGVGNTIYF. In DNA form, the CDR3 reads TGCGCCAGCAGCCAAGAGCGACAGGGGGTCGGAAACACCATATATTTT.

Judged by abundance, this clone is medium-sized. This chain links TRBV7-3 with TRBJ1-1; D unclear. The V end was cut by 6 bases, the J end by 4 bases, with 15 bases between. This CDR3 has 14 residues. Germline lookup yields CDR1 SGHTA and CDR2 FQGTGA. CDR3 residues: CASSPAREGTEAFF. CDR3 nucleotides: TGTGCCAGCAGTCCCGCCCGGGAAGGCACTGAAGCTTTCTTT.

The chain couples TRBV18 to TRBJ2-7; 7 bases line up with TRBD1. This CDR3 has 14 residues. Looked up from germline, CDR1 is KGHSH and CDR2 is LQKENI. After removal of 5 bases from V and 7 bases from J, the junction contained 11 bases not matched to a gene. The CDR3 DNA is TGTGCCAGCTCAAAGACCGGGCAGGGGGTTGAGCAGTACTTC. Translated, it gives CASSKTGQGVEQYF.

The chain uses TRBV27 and TRBJ1-6, with a tentative D call TRBD1 (6 bases). The V end lost 1 base, the J end lost 6 bases, and 10 bases lay between the germline ends. The CDR3 covers 15 residues. CDR1 and CDR2 from the germline V gene are MNHEY and SMNVEV (reference sequence). DNA for the CDR3: TGTGCCAGCAGTTTATTGGGCAGGGGTAATTCACCCCTCCACTTT. Its protein product is CASSLLGRGNSPLHF.

V and J are TRBV9 and TRBJ2-3; D possibly corresponds to TRBD2 (6 bases). V lost 6 bases, J lost 1 base, and 18 bases lay in between. Per the germline V gene, CDR1 is SGDLS and CDR2 is YYNGEE. The CDR3 consists of 16 residues. CDR3 residues: CASTLAPTGGTDTQYF. The CDR3 DNA sequence: TGTGCCAGCACCCTCGCCCCAACGGGGGGCACAGATACGCAGTATTTT.

V is TRBV29-1 and J is TRBJ2-3, with D uncertain. V lost 1 base, J lost 6 bases, and 14 bases lay in between. The CDR3 spans 14 residues. Germline CDR1 SQVTM, CDR2 ANQGSEA. CDR3 DNA sequence: TGCAGCGTTGAAGGGCTAGTAGGTTCCGATACGCAGTATTTT. Translating gives CSVEGLVGSDTQYF.

This chain joins TRBV7-3 and TRBJ1-1, with D hard to call. Trimming removed 5 bases at V and 5 bases at J, with 12 bases between. The CDR3 length is 13 residues. Per germline, CDR1 SGHTA and CDR2 FQGTGA. The CDR3 is CASSSQVNTEAFF. CDR3 in DNA: TGTGCCAGCAGCAGTCAGGTTAATACTGAAGCTTTCTTT. Variable domain in full (rest from reference TRBV7-3 and TRBJ1-1): GAGVSQTPSNKVTEKGKYVELRCDPISGHTALYWYRQSLGQGPEFLIYFQGTGAADDSGLPNDRFFAVRPEGSVSTLKIQRTERGDSAVYLCASSSQVNTEAFFGQGTRLTVV.

The chain combines TRBV18 with TRBJ2-7; D is perhaps TRBD1 (6 bases). Trimming took 6 bases from V and 2 from J, leaving 17 bases between them. The CDR3 is 15 residues long. The V gene's germline CDR1 is KGHSH and CDR2 LQKENI. CDR3 coding DNA: TGTGCCAGCTCCCCCTACCGGGACACTCCCTACGAGCAGTACTTC. This codes for CASSPYRDTPYEQYF.

The V and J genes are TRBV5-1 and TRBJ2-7; TRBD2 is a possible D gene (6 bases). The CDR3 length is 13 residues. The germline V gene encodes CDR1 SGHRS and CDR2 YFSETQ. V dropped 3 bases and J dropped 2 bases, with 9 bases sitting between them. CDR3 in amino acids: CASSWDSTYEQYF. The CDR3 DNA follows: TGCGCCAGCAGCTGGGACTCGACCTACGAGCAGTACTTC. Using reference TRBV5-1 and TRBJ2-7 for the parts outside the CDR3, the full variable domain is KAGVTQTPRYLIKTRGQQVTLSCSPISGHRSVSWYQQTPGQGLQFLFEYFSETQRNKGNFPGRFSGRQFSNSRSEMNVSTLELGDSALYLCASSWDSTYEQYFGPGTRLTVT.

V and J are TRBV29-1 and TRBJ2-3, with D possibly TRBD2 on 5 matching bases. Trimming removed 7 bases from V and 2 bases from J, with 7 bases in between. The V gene's germline CDR1 is SQVTM and CDR2 ANQGSEA. The CDR3 contains 11 residues. The CDR3 region is CSAGNTDTQYF. The CDR3 DNA is TGCAGCGCCGGGAACACAGATACGCAGTATTTT.

This chain connects TRBV27 to TRBJ1-6; weak D call: TRBD1 (5 bases). Germline V lookup: CDR1 MNHEY, CDR2 SMNVEV (reference sequence). The ends were cut back, 2 bases at V and 2 bases at J, with 7 bases in the middle. This CDR3 is built from 15 residues. The CDR3 loop is CASSLGGTYNSPLHF. The CDR3 DNA reads TGTGCCAGCAGTTTAGGGGGGACCTATAATTCACCCCTCCACTTT.

The chain couples TRBV27 to TRBJ2-4; tentatively, D is TRBD1 (5 bases). With 6 bases removed from V and 1 base from J, the gap between germline ends came to 13 bases. This CDR3 contains 15 residues. Germline V gene lookup returns CDR1 MNHEY and CDR2 SMNVEV (reference sequence). CDR3 nucleotides: TGTGCCAGCAGCCCCGTTGGGGCGGCCAAAAACATTCAGTACTTC. Translated, it gives CASSPVGAAKNIQYF.

CDR3 in DNA: TGTGCCAGCAGCCCTAGCGGGGGGCGGGTCGGGGAGCTGTTTTTT. Translating gives CASSPSGGRVGELFF. The chain recombines TRBV7-6 with TRBJ2-2; 11 nucleotides align to TRBD2. The germline V gene encodes CDR1 SGHVS and CDR2 FNYEAQ. The junction had 6 bases not matched to a gene; V was cut back by 5 bases and J by 7 bases. The CDR3 contains 15 residues.